A selection of T cell receptor beta chains follows, all from one sample in a study of CD8 T cells in Susac syndrome. Via MiXCR, TCRdb re-called the immunoSEQ multiplex PCR reads, giving one row per CDR3 protein. This table has about 290,000 distinct CDR3 sequences, 89% appearing once. Sequenced material: CD8+ T cells from PBMCs. All receptors come from a human donor with multiple sclerosis. The CDR3 runs from the conserved cysteine through the conserved F or W.

j_gene: TRBJ2-5; v_gene: TRBV7-9; CDR3aa: CASSLVGRRETQYF
j_gene: TRBJ1-2; v_gene: TRBV27; CDR3aa: CASSSSTANYGYTF
j_gene: TRBJ2-7; v_gene: TRBV4-2; CDR3aa: CASSQGPGLGNEQYF
j_gene: TRBJ2-3; v_gene: TRBV7-9; CDR3aa: CASFSTAGFSTDTQYF
j_gene: TRBJ2-7; v_gene: TRBV27; CDR3aa: CASSLVGLAASYEQYF
j_gene: TRBJ2-1; v_gene: TRBV9; CDR3aa: CASSPPRRYYNEQFF
j_gene: TRBJ2-5; v_gene: TRBV7-9; CDR3aa: CASSGEQGMETQYF
j_gene: TRBJ2-1; v_gene: TRBV20-1; CDR3aa: CSARVEGNEQFF
j_gene: TRBJ2-1; v_gene: TRBV11-2; CDR3aa: CASSLELAGVPGEQFF
j_gene: TRBJ2-1; v_gene: TRBV7-9; CDR3aa: CASSPRDGASYNEQFF
j_gene: TRBJ2-1; v_gene: TRBV29-1; CDR3aa: CSVEDLTEDNEQFF